Following are 32 T cell receptor beta chains from one sample sequenced in a study of OX40 agonist ivuxolimab in advanced cancers. Assay used: immunoSEQ multiplex PCR; TCRdb lists only in-frame clones, some missing. The sample carries 10,000 to 15,000 clones, 80% to 90% recorded once. The sequencing used CD4+ or CD8+ T cells sorted from blood, collected in a trial of the OX40 agonist ivuxolimab. These receptors originate from an adult with an advanced solid tumor such as melanoma, head and neck, liver or kidney cancer.

This clone has a handful of counts. The chain couples TRBV5-6 to TRBJ2-7, with 12 bases identical to TRBD2. CDR1 and CDR2 from the germline V gene are SGHDT and YYEEEE. The CDR3 is 15 residues long. V trimming: 3 bases; J trimming: 4 bases; junction bases outside the gene matches: 5. The CDR3 DNA follows: TGTGCCAGCAGCTGGGGGACTAGCGGGCCGTACGAGCAGTACTTC. Amino acids: CASSWGTSGPYEQYF. Complete variable domain (other parts from reference TRBV5-6 and TRBJ2-7): DAGVTQSPTHLIKTRGQQVTLRCSPKSGHDTVSWYQQALGQGPQFIFQYYEEEERQRGNFPDRFSGHQFPNYSSELNVNALLLGDSALYLCASSWGTSGPYEQYFGPGTRLTVT.

J is TRBJ2-1 and V is TRBV12-5; 9 bases line up with TRBD2. Per germline, CDR1 LGHNT and CDR2 FRNRAP. CDR3 length: 15 residues. The trim removed 6 bases at V and 4 bases at J, leaving 7 bases unmatched. For the CDR3, the DNA is TGTGCTAGTGGACCCGCTAGCGGGGTTTACAATGAGCAGTTCTTC. Protein sequence: CASGPASGVYNEQFF.

Concerning this clone: An end of the junction differs from the germline gene, which may be a read error. The chain links TRBV27 to TRBJ1-4; TRBD1 matches 7 bases. Germline V lookup: CDR1 MNHEY, CDR2 SMNVEV (reference sequence). This CDR3 is 15 amino acids long. The CDR3 region has the DNA TGTGCCAGCAGTCTACAGACAGGGAGGGGAAGAAAAACTGTTTTT. Amino acid sequence: CASSLQTGRGRKTVF. The variable domain in full, completed from reference TRBV27 and TRBJ1-4, reads EAQVTQNPRYLITVTGKKLTVTCSQNMNHEYMSWYRQDPGLGLRQIYYSMNVEVTDKGDVPEGYKVSRKEKRNFPLILESPSPNQTSLYFCASSLQTGRGRKTVFGSGTQLSVL.

This sequence joins TRBV6-1 and TRBJ1-2, with TRBD1 as a possible D gene (5 bases). V was shortened by 5 bases and J by 5 bases, with 15 bases between the two germline ends. The CDR3 has 14 amino acids. Germline assignment: CDR1 MNHNS and CDR2 SASEGT. CDR3 protein: CASSYYRTGYGYTF. The CDR3 DNA is TGTGCCAGCAGTTATTACAGGACCGGGTATGGCTACACCTTC.

The chain couples TRBV29-1 to TRBJ2-3, with D perhaps matching TRBD1 (5 bases). The CDR3 sequence is 13 residues long. Trimming pared 8 bases from V and 7 bases from J, leaving 19 bases between. Germline values: CDR1 SQVTM, CDR2 ANQGSEA. The DNA of the CDR3 is TGCAGCCCCTGGACAACTAACGACAATACGCAGTATTTT. Encoded protein: CSPWTTNDNTQYF.

The CDR3 bases are TGTGCCAGCAGCTTGGGACAGATCCAAGAGACCCAGTACTTC. This encodes CASSLGQIQETQYF. The chain uses TRBV5-5 and TRBJ2-5; D possibly corresponds to TRBD1 (5 bases). The CDR3 covers 14 residues. CDR1 SGHKS and CDR2 YYEKEE come from the germline V gene (reference sequence). Trimming shortened V by 0 bases and J by 1 base, and 7 bases separated the two germline ends.

By share of the sample, this clone is medium-sized (0.01 to 0.1%). The chain couples TRBV7-8 to TRBJ1-3; no firm D call. The V end was cut by 5 bases, the J end by 0 bases, with 14 bases between. CDR3 length equals 16 residues. The germline V gene encodes CDR1 SGHVS and CDR2 FQNEAQ. DNA for the CDR3: TGTGCCAGCAGCCTGACCGCTGGGAGCTCTGGAAACACCATATATTTT. Protein product: CASSLTAGSSGNTIYF.

The rearrangement uses TRBV5-6 and TRBJ2-7; TRBD1 matches at 9 bases. CDR1 is SGHDT and CDR2 is YYEEEE in the germline V gene. The CDR3 is 17 residues long. V was pared by 7 bases and J by 2 bases, with 16 bases of the junction left unmatched. The chain's CDR3 is CASRQQTGGYGPYEQYF. The CDR3 nucleotides read TGTGCCAGCCGACAACAGACAGGGGGATACGGACCCTACGAGCAGTACTTC.

The chain has TRBV30 and TRBJ2-7, with 8 bases identical to TRBD1. CDR1 and CDR2 from the germline V gene are GTSNPN and SVGIG (reference sequence). This CDR3 contains 14 residues. V lost 5 bases and J lost 0; bases outside the gene matches: 6. CDR3: CAWDTGGASYEQYF. The CDR3 nucleotides read TGTGCCTGGGACACAGGGGGTGCCTCCTACGAGCAGTACTTC.

The chain joins TRBV19 to TRBJ2-7; no reliable D call. The CDR3 consists of 13 residues. Germline V gives CDR1 LNHDA, CDR2 SQIVND (reference sequence). Trimming shortened V by 5 bases and J by 1 base, and 9 bases separated the two germline ends. This CDR3 reads CASSGFLSYEQYF. The CDR3 DNA is TGTGCCAGTAGTGGATTCTTGTCCTACGAGCAGTACTTC.

This rearrangement joins TRBV13 to TRBJ2-7; no clear D. Per the germline V gene, CDR1 is PRHDT and CDR2 is FYEKMQ (reference sequence). The CDR3 spans 13 residues. The germline V and J ends were trimmed by 9 bases and 3 bases, with 15 bases remaining between them. The CDR3 sequence is CASRMTGLYEQYF. The DNA of the CDR3 is TGTGCCAGTCGGATGACTGGGCTCTACGAGCAGTACTTC.

The chain employs TRBV27 and TRBJ2-3; D perhaps matches TRBD2 (7 bases). Per the germline V gene, CDR1 is MNHEY and CDR2 is SMNVEV (reference sequence). V was cut by 9 bases and J by 3 bases, with 10 bases left in between. The CDR3 is 12 residues long. The CDR3 region is CASRGGTDTQYF. The CDR3 DNA sequence: TGTGCCAGTAGGGGGGGGACAGATACGCAGTATTTT.

V and J are TRBV5-1 and TRBJ2-7; 10 positions agree with TRBD1. The CDR3 loop spans 16 amino acids. After removal of 4 bases from V and 5 bases from J, the junction contained 12 bases not matched to a gene. In germline, CDR1 is SGHRS, CDR2 YFSETQ. CDR3 protein: CASSHTRDRGNNEQYF. In DNA, the CDR3 is TGCGCCAGCAGCCATACCCGGGACAGGGGTAACAACGAGCAGTACTTC.

The genes are TRBV7-9 and TRBJ1-3; D unresolved. V was pared by 0 bases and J by 0 bases, with 9 bases between. Germline V gene sequence: CDR1 SEHNR, CDR2 FQNEAQ (reference sequence). The CDR3 has 16 residues. The CDR3 DNA reads TGTGCCAGCAGCTTAGCCGGACGGATCTCTGGAAACACCATATATTTT. It specifies CASSLAGRISGNTIYF.

The chain uses TRBV10-3 and TRBJ2-7; 11 bases agree with TRBD2. This CDR3 region has 16 residues. CDR1 is ENHRY and CDR2 is SYGVKD in the germline V gene. The V and J ends lost 6 bases and 4 bases, in that order; junction bases with no gene match: 11. This chain's CDR3 is CAISSQLAGDRYEQYF. In DNA, the CDR3 is TGTGCCATCAGCAGCCAACTAGCGGGAGATAGGTACGAGCAGTACTTC.

The chain has TRBV6-1 and TRBJ2-5; possibly TRBD2 for D (6 bases). The CDR3 sequence is 16 residues long. The germline V gene encodes CDR1 MNHNS and CDR2 SASEGT. Trimming took off 4 bases at V and 4 bases at J, with 19 bases between the two ends. The CDR3 sequence: CASSGPRLGGPETQYF. The CDR3 region has the DNA TGTGCCAGCAGTGGGCCTCGACTCGGGGGTCCAGAGACCCAGTACTTC.

This clone rates as medium-sized. The V gene is TRBV9, the J gene TRBJ1-2, with TRBD1 matching over 8 bases. The CDR3 consists of 13 residues. CDR1 SGDLS and CDR2 YYNGEE come from the germline V gene. Trimming cost V 4 bases and J 4 bases; bases outside gene matches: 3. The CDR3 region is CASSMGQAYGYTF. The CDR3 DNA follows: TGTGCCAGCAGCATGGGACAGGCCTATGGCTACACCTTC.

This clone came up a few times. The gene calls are TRBV6-4 and TRBJ2-1; D is ambiguous. V lost 2 bases and J 0 bases, leaving 8 bases between the germline ends. The CDR3 contains 15 residues. Germline values: CDR1 MRHNA, CDR2 SNTAGT. This CDR3 reads CASSDGKASYNEQFF. The CDR3 bases are TGTGCCAGCAGTGACGGCAAAGCCTCCTACAATGAGCAGTTCTTC.

This clone appeared once. The chain has TRBV27 and TRBJ2-7; D is unresolved. The germline V gene encodes CDR1 MNHEY and CDR2 SMNVEV (reference sequence). V gave up 2 bases and J gave up 6 bases, with 11 bases separating them. The CDR3 runs 13 residues. The CDR3 coding sequence is TGTGCCAGCAGTTTAGGCCCTCAGAGCGAGCAGTACTTC. As protein: CASSLGPQSEQYF.

The CDR3: CASSFRGGGHEQFF. In DNA form, the CDR3 reads TGTGCCAGTAGTTTCCGGGGAGGTGGCCATGAGCAGTTCTTC. The genes are TRBV19 and TRBJ2-1, with D possibly being TRBD2 (6 bases). V lost 5 bases and J 8 bases, leaving 16 bases between the germline ends. The CDR3 covers 14 residues. CDR1 and CDR2 (germline): LNHDA, SQIVND (reference sequence). Combining the CDR3 with reference TRBV19 and TRBJ2-1 gives the whole variable domain DGGITQSPKYLFRKEGQNVTLSCEQNLNHDAMYWYRQDPGQGLRLIYYSQIVNDFQKGDIAEGYSVSREKKESFPLTVTSAQKNPTAFYLCASSFRGGGHEQFFGPGTRLTVL.

A few counts support this clone. The genes are TRBV28 and TRBJ1-2; D unresolved. With 7 bases removed from V and 7 bases from J, the gap between germline ends came to 16 bases. This CDR3 has 13 amino acids. Germline CDR1 reads MDHEN; CDR2 reads SYDVKM. CDR3 DNA sequence: TGTGCCAGCAAGATCCACGCGGCCAGTGGCTACACCTTC. Translating it yields CASKIHAASGYTF.

This chain links TRBV19 with TRBJ2-1, with D maybe TRBD2 (6 bases). This CDR3 region has 16 residues. V was shortened by 4 bases and J by 4 bases, with 17 bases between the two germline ends. Germline V CDR1 and CDR2: LNHDA, SQIVND (reference sequence). The CDR3: CASSKLHRELYNEQFF. The CDR3 DNA follows: TGTGCCAGTAGTAAATTGCATCGGGAGCTATACAATGAGCAGTTCTTC.

The chain employs TRBV10-3 and TRBJ2-7, with 8 bases lining up with TRBD2. The trim removed 0 bases at V and 0 bases at J, leaving 10 bases unmatched. The CDR3 totals 18 residues. Germline V gene sequence: CDR1 ENHRY, CDR2 SYGVKD. This CDR3 is CAISESAGGSFPSYEQYF. In DNA form, the CDR3 reads TGTGCCATCAGTGAGTCGGCGGGAGGCTCTTTCCCCTCCTACGAGCAGTACTTC.

The chain carries TRBV10-3 and TRBJ2-2; tentatively, D is TRBD1 (6 bases). This CDR3 has 15 residues. Germline values: CDR1 ENHRY, CDR2 SYGVKD. V shed 3 bases and J shed 3 bases, with 11 bases lying between them. CDR3 nucleotides: TGTGCCATCAGTGAAGTGACAGGAGACACCGGGGAGCTGTTTTTT. Residues: CAISEVTGDTGELFF.

This rearrangement joins TRBV27 to TRBJ2-3, with TRBD2 matching over 7 bases. Germline values: CDR1 MNHEY, CDR2 SMNVEV (reference sequence). J lost 3 bases, V lost 2 bases, and 5 bases had no gene match. There are 15 residues in the CDR3. CDR3 DNA sequence: TGTGCCAGCAGTTTAGCGGGAGTGGGGACAGATACGCAGTATTTT. This sequence encodes CASSLAGVGTDTQYF.

The gene calls are TRBV9 and TRBJ2-1, with 8 bases lining up with TRBD2. The germline V gene has CDR1 SGDLS and CDR2 YYNGEE. V lost 0 bases and J lost 0; bases outside the gene matches: 5. This CDR3 spans 17 amino acids. The CDR3 loop is CASSVAGAGGSYNEQFF. Written as DNA, the CDR3 is TGTGCCAGCAGCGTAGCTGGGGCGGGAGGCTCCTACAATGAGCAGTTCTTC.

The chain uses TRBV27 and TRBJ1-2, with D possibly matching TRBD1 (6 bases). The CDR3 contains 15 residues. Trimming took off 2 bases at V and 4 bases at J, with 14 bases between the two ends. CDR1 and CDR2 from the germline V gene are MNHEY and SMNVEV (reference sequence). CDR3 coding DNA: TGTGCCAGCAGTTTAGGCAGTACAGGGCTCTATGGCTACACCTTC. This sequence encodes CASSLGSTGLYGYTF.

This chain uses TRBV28 with TRBJ1-5; D is perhaps TRBD1 (5 bases). Germline V lookup: CDR1 MDHEN, CDR2 SYDVKM. V shed 3 bases and J shed 7 bases, with 10 bases lying between them. The CDR3 runs to 13 residues. CDR3 sequence (DNA): TGTGCCAGCAGTTTGGGGGGGACCCAGCCCCAGCATTTT. Protein sequence: CASSLGGTQPQHF.

V and J are TRBV5-4 and TRBJ2-7; 7 bases agree with TRBD2. J lost 0 bases, V lost 0 bases, and 3 bases had no gene match. Germline-derived CDR1 and CDR2 are SGHNT and YYREEE (reference sequence). The CDR3 length is 15 residues. CDR3 in amino acids: CASSLGLAASYEQYF. CDR3 nucleotide sequence: TGTGCCAGCAGCTTGGGGCTAGCGGCCTCCTACGAGCAGTACTTC.

This clone was counted once. V usage is TRBV14 and J usage is TRBJ2-7; no definite D call. Trimming cost V 1 base and J 5 bases, with 6 bases left between them. The CDR3 covers 12 residues. The V gene's germline CDR1 is SGHDN and CDR2 FVKESK. In DNA form, the CDR3 reads TGTGCCAGCAGCCAAGTGATGGACGAGCAGTACTTC. Its protein is CASSQVMDEQYF.

This clone was recorded only once. This chain connects TRBV28 to TRBJ2-1; D perhaps matches TRBD2 (6 bases). Trimming shortened V by 5 bases and J by 9 bases, and 17 bases separated the two germline ends. The CDR3 spans 14 residues. Per the germline V gene, CDR1 is MDHEN and CDR2 is SYDVKM. In DNA, the CDR3 is TGTGCCAGCAGTCCTCCCTCGGGGGTGGGTGAGCAGTTCTTC. Protein product: CASSPPSGVGEQFF.

The chain carries TRBV19 and TRBJ2-1; D gene unclear. The V gene lost 5 bases and the J gene lost 7 bases, with 12 bases spanning the gap. Germline CDR1 LNHDA, CDR2 SQIVND (reference sequence). The CDR3 sequence is 13 residues long. DNA for the CDR3: TGTGCCAGTAGTCCGGGCCTGTCGAATGAGCAGTTCTTC. Encoded protein: CASSPGLSNEQFF.